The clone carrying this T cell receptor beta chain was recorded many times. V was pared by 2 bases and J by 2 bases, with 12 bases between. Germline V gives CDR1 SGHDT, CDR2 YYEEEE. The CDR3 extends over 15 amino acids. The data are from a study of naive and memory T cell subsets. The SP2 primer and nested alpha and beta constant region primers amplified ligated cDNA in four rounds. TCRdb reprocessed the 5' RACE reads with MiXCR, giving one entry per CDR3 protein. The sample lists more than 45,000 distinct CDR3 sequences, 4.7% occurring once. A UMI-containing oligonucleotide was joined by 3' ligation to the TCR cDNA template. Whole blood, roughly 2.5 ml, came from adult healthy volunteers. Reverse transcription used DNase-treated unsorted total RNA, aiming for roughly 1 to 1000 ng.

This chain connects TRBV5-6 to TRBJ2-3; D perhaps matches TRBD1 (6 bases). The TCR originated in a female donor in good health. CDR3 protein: CASSFVDRNTDTQYF. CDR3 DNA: TGTGCCAGCAGCTTTGTGGACAGAAACACAGATACGCAGTATTTT.